These T cell receptor beta chains were read from a single sample in a study of shared clonotypes between healthy human individuals. Repertoires were generated with immunoSEQ multiplex PCR, while TCRdb's copy carries only in-frame clones and drops some. The sample contains 2 million to 2.5 million clones, more than 90% of which appear only once. Input material: naive CD4+ T cells sorted from blood. These receptors all stem from a young man in good health. Each CDR3 is given with its conserved first and last residue. The D gene is left open where the match is weak. Size is stated for part of the rows, as once, few or many counts, or as a class when the clone is expanded.

V gene: TRBV20-1; D gene: -; clone size: -; J gene: TRBJ2-1; CDR3 DNA: TGCAGTGCTAGTTTAGGCGGCGAGCAGTTCTTC; CDR3 protein: CSASLGGEQFF
V gene: TRBV27; D gene: -; clone size: -; J gene: TRBJ1-4; CDR3 DNA: TGTGCCAGTAAGAGGGGTCATACTAATGAAAAACTGTTTTTT; CDR3 protein: CASKRGHTNEKLFF
V gene: TRBV19; D gene: -; clone size: -; J gene: TRBJ1-5; CDR3 DNA: TGTGCCAGTCGGGACAGCAATCAGCCCCAGCATTTT; CDR3 protein: CASRDSNQPQHF
V gene: TRBV2; D gene: -; clone size: -; J gene: TRBJ2-7; CDR3 DNA: TGTGCCAGCGGGGGAGACGAGGGGACCTACGAGCAGTACTTC; CDR3 protein: CASGGDEGTYEQYF
V gene: TRBV18; D gene: -; clone size: -; J gene: TRBJ1-4; CDR3 DNA: TGTGCCAGCTCAGCGACGGCCACTAATGAAAAACTGTTTTTT; CDR3 protein: CASSATATNEKLFF
V gene: TRBV28; D gene: TRBD1; clone size: -; J gene: TRBJ2-2; CDR3 DNA: TGTGCCAGCAGCGATCGGGACAGGGGGCCCGGGGAGCTGTTTTTT; CDR3 protein: CASSDRDRGPGELFF
V gene: TRBV5-4; D gene: TRBD2; clone size: -; J gene: TRBJ2-7; CDR3 DNA: TGTGCCAGCAGCTCCGGGACTAGCACCGAGCAGTACTTC; CDR3 protein: CASSSGTSTEQYF
V gene: TRBV4-3; D gene: -; clone size: -; J gene: TRBJ1-2; CDR3 DNA: TGCGCCAGCAGCCAAGAAAGGGGTGTTGGCTACACCTTC; CDR3 protein: CASSQERGVGYTF
V gene: TRBV6-1; D gene: TRBD2; clone size: -; J gene: TRBJ2-7; CDR3 DNA: TGTGCCAGCATTTTTAGCGGGGGCTCCTACGAGCAGTACTTC; CDR3 protein: CASIFSGGSYEQYF
V gene: TRBV6-1; D gene: TRBD1; clone size: -; J gene: TRBJ2-7; CDR3 DNA: TGTGCCAGCAGGACAGGGGGCGGGTCCTACGAGCAGTACTTC; CDR3 protein: CASRTGGGSYEQYF
V gene: TRBV9; D gene: -; clone size: few; J gene: TRBJ1-5; CDR3 DNA: TGTGCCAGCAGCGCTGGGGATAACAATCAGCCCCAGCATTTT; CDR3 protein: CASSAGDNNQPQHF
V gene: TRBV14; D gene: -; clone size: -; J gene: TRBJ1-3; CDR3 DNA: TGTGCCAGCAGCCGTCCGAGGGGGACCTTCTCCTCTGGAAACACCATATATTTT; CDR3 protein: CASSRPRGTFSSGNTIYF
V gene: TRBV6-5; D gene: -; clone size: -; J gene: TRBJ1-6; CDR3 DNA: TGTGCCAGCAGAGCGGGCAATTCACCCCTCCACTTT; CDR3 protein: CASRAGNSPLHF
V gene: TRBV6-1; D gene: TRBD1; clone size: -; J gene: TRBJ2-7; CDR3 DNA: TGTGCCAGCACCACGGACAGGACGACCTACGAGCAGTACTTC; CDR3 protein: CASTTDRTTYEQYF
V gene: TRBV2; D gene: -; clone size: -; J gene: TRBJ2-7; CDR3 DNA: TGTGCCAGCAGTGGGGCAGTCGCCTACGAGCAGTACTTC; CDR3 protein: CASSGAVAYEQYF
V gene: TRBV18; D gene: -; clone size: -; J gene: TRBJ2-7; CDR3 DNA: TGTGCCAGCTCACTGGTTCAGGACGAGCAGTACTTC; CDR3 protein: CASSLVQDEQYF
V gene: TRBV18; D gene: -; clone size: -; J gene: TRBJ1-6; CDR3 DNA: TGTGCCAGCTCACCACGAGATTTGGAGCTGGGCTCCTATAATTCACCCCTCCACTTT; CDR3 protein: CASSPRDLELGSYNSPLHF
V gene: TRBV9; D gene: -; clone size: -; J gene: TRBJ1-2; CDR3 DNA: TGTGCCAGCAGCGACCGTGAGGGTCGCGACTATGGCTACACCTTC; CDR3 protein: CASSDREGRDYGYTF
V gene: TRBV5-6; D gene: -; clone size: -; J gene: TRBJ2-7; CDR3 DNA: TGTGCCAGCAGCTTGGGGGTAAGCCTCTACGAGCAGTACTTC; CDR3 protein: CASSLGVSLYEQYF
V gene: TRBV30; D gene: -; clone size: once; J gene: TRBJ2-6; CDR3 DNA: TGTGCCTGGAGTTCGGGGTACTCTGGGGCCAACGTCCTGACTTTC; CDR3 protein: CAWSSGYSGANVLTF
V gene: TRBV7-3; D gene: -; clone size: -; J gene: TRBJ1-1; CDR3 DNA: TGTGCCAGCAGCATTACTCCGGGACTAGGCACTGAAGCTTTCTTT; CDR3 protein: CASSITPGLGTEAFF
V gene: TRBV7-9; D gene: -; clone size: -; J gene: TRBJ1-3; CDR3 DNA: TGTGCCAGCAGCTTTTTTGCGAGTGTCTCTGGAAACACCATATATTTT; CDR3 protein: CASSFFASVSGNTIYF
V gene: TRBV7-9; D gene: TRBD2; clone size: -; J gene: TRBJ2-1; CDR3 DNA: TGTGCCAGCAGCACACGGACTAGCGGGAGATCCTACAATGAGCAGTTCTTC; CDR3 protein: CASSTRTSGRSYNEQFF
V gene: TRBV6-1; D gene: -; clone size: -; J gene: TRBJ1-2; CDR3 DNA: TGTGCCAGCAGTCAGGGATCTTGGGGCTACACCTTC; CDR3 protein: CASSQGSWGYTF
V gene: TRBV2; D gene: TRBD2; clone size: -; J gene: TRBJ2-5; CDR3 DNA: TGTGCCAGTGCCCGGGGGGGACTCCAAGAGACCCAGTACTTC; CDR3 protein: CASARGGLQETQYF
V gene: TRBV5-1; D gene: -; clone size: -; J gene: TRBJ2-7; CDR3 DNA: TGCGCCAGCAGCTGGGACGGTCAGAAGCAGTACTTC; CDR3 protein: CASSWDGQKQYF
V gene: TRBV6-4; D gene: -; clone size: -; J gene: TRBJ2-7; CDR3 DNA: TGTGCCAGCAGTGGCCCGGACGGCAGTAGGGCCTACGAGCAGTACTTC; CDR3 protein: CASSGPDGSRAYEQYF
V gene: TRBV30; D gene: TRBD1; clone size: -; J gene: TRBJ2-7; CDR3 DNA: TGTGCCTGGAGTTCGGACAGGCTCTACGAGCAGTACTTC; CDR3 protein: CAWSSDRLYEQYF
V gene: TRBV5-4; D gene: TRBD2; clone size: -; J gene: TRBJ2-2; CDR3 DNA: TGTGCCAGCAGCACTGGACTAGCGGGGGTGACCGGGGAGCTGTTTTTT; CDR3 protein: CASSTGLAGVTGELFF
V gene: TRBV5-1; D gene: -; clone size: -; J gene: TRBJ2-2; CDR3 DNA: TGCGCCAGCAGCCCGGACACAGGGAACACCGGGGAGCTGTTTTTT; CDR3 protein: CASSPDTGNTGELFF
V gene: TRBV5-6; D gene: TRBD1; clone size: -; J gene: TRBJ1-5; CDR3 DNA: TGTGCCAGCAGCTTGGGGGGACAGGGAATGCCCCAGCATTTT; CDR3 protein: CASSLGGQGMPQHF
V gene: TRBV6-5; D gene: TRBD2; clone size: -; J gene: TRBJ2-5; CDR3 DNA: TGTGCCAGCAGTCCCAGCGGGGGCCCAGGGACCCAGTACTTC; CDR3 protein: CASSPSGGPGTQYF
V gene: TRBV4-3; D gene: TRBD2; clone size: -; J gene: TRBJ2-1; CDR3 DNA: TGCGCCAGCAGCCAAGAAACTAGCGGGAGTCCCTACAATGAGCAGTTCTTC; CDR3 protein: CASSQETSGSPYNEQFF
V gene: TRBV6-5; D gene: -; clone size: -; J gene: TRBJ1-2; CDR3 DNA: TGTGCCAGCAGTTACACGGGTCGGGGCTATGGCTACACCTTC; CDR3 protein: CASSYTGRGYGYTF
V gene: TRBV20-1; D gene: -; clone size: few; J gene: TRBJ1-2; CDR3 DNA: TGCAGTGCTAGAGGAACGGGGGGCTACACCTTC; CDR3 protein: CSARGTGGYTF
V gene: TRBV30; D gene: -; clone size: -; J gene: TRBJ1-1; CDR3 DNA: TGTGCCTGGAGTGGGGGGCGGAACACTGAAGCTTTCTTT; CDR3 protein: CAWSGGRNTEAFF
V gene: TRBV6-1; D gene: -; clone size: -; J gene: TRBJ2-5; CDR3 DNA: TGTGCCAGCAGTGGGGCAGGGCGGGAGACCCAGTACTTC; CDR3 protein: CASSGAGRETQYF
V gene: TRBV5-6; D gene: TRBD1; clone size: -; J gene: TRBJ1-6; CDR3 DNA: TGTGCCAGCAGCTTGGCCACAGGGGTCGCTTCACCCCTCCACTTT; CDR3 protein: CASSLATGVASPLHF
V gene: TRBV7-7; D gene: TRBD2; clone size: -; J gene: TRBJ2-1; CDR3 DNA: TGTGCTAGCAGCCAAGGATCATCGGGAGGGACATACAATGAGCAGTTCTTC; CDR3 protein: CASSQGSSGGTYNEQFF
V gene: TRBV4-1; D gene: TRBD1; clone size: -; J gene: TRBJ2-2; CDR3 DNA: TGCGCCAGCAGCCAAGGGGACAGGGGGTTCACCGGGGAGCTGTTTTTT; CDR3 protein: CASSQGDRGFTGELFF
V gene: TRBV6-4; D gene: -; clone size: -; J gene: TRBJ2-7; CDR3 DNA: TGTGCCAGCATTCACACCTTCTCCTACGAGCAGTACTTC; CDR3 protein: CASIHTFSYEQYF
V gene: TRBV5-4; D gene: TRBD1; clone size: -; J gene: TRBJ1-4; CDR3 DNA: TGTGCCAGCAGCTCGGCAGGGGGCGCAGATCGTGGTGAAAAACTGTTTTTT; CDR3 protein: CASSSAGGADRGEKLFF
V gene: TRBV19; D gene: -; clone size: -; J gene: TRBJ2-5; CDR3 DNA: TGTGCCAGTAGCCTGGGGGCTGGAGAGACCCAGTACTTC; CDR3 protein: CASSLGAGETQYF
V gene: TRBV18; D gene: -; clone size: -; J gene: TRBJ1-2; CDR3 DNA: TGTGCCAGCTCACCAAGCGGGGATCACTATGGCTACACCTTC; CDR3 protein: CASSPSGDHYGYTF
V gene: TRBV5-1; D gene: TRBD1; clone size: -; J gene: TRBJ2-5; CDR3 DNA: TGCGCCAGCAGCCCCCGACAGGGGGGAGAGACCCAGTACTTC; CDR3 protein: CASSPRQGGETQYF
V gene: TRBV11-2; D gene: -; clone size: -; J gene: TRBJ2-7; CDR3 DNA: TGTGCCAGCAGCTTAGTCTCGGGGGCCACCTACGAGCAGTACTTC; CDR3 protein: CASSLVSGATYEQYF
V gene: TRBV4-3; D gene: -; clone size: -; J gene: TRBJ1-1; CDR3 DNA: TGCGCCAGCGGACTAACTGAAGCTTTCTTT; CDR3 protein: CASGLTEAFF
V gene: TRBV6-6; D gene: -; clone size: -; J gene: TRBJ2-3; CDR3 DNA: TGTGCCAGCAGTTCCCTCGTGATCGATACGCAGTATTTT; CDR3 protein: CASSSLVIDTQYF
V gene: TRBV5-1; D gene: -; clone size: -; J gene: TRBJ2-5; CDR3 DNA: TGCGCCAGCAGCTTGGCCGTAGGGCGAGAGACCCAGTACTTC; CDR3 protein: CASSLAVGRETQYF
V gene: TRBV6-1; D gene: -; clone size: once; J gene: TRBJ2-6; CDR3 DNA: TGTGCCAGCCTAATGGGGCACCTCCTGGCCAACGTCCTGACTTTC; CDR3 protein: CASLMGHLLANVLTF
V gene: TRBV5-1; D gene: -; clone size: -; J gene: TRBJ1-1; CDR3 DNA: TGCGCCAGCAGCTTGGCTACGTCGCGACCAAACACTGAAGCTTTCTTT; CDR3 protein: CASSLATSRPNTEAFF
V gene: TRBV18; D gene: TRBD1; clone size: -; J gene: TRBJ2-4; CDR3 DNA: TGTGCCAGCTCACAGGGGCCGACAGGGGCCAAAAACATTCAGTACTTC; CDR3 protein: CASSQGPTGAKNIQYF
V gene: TRBV6-6; D gene: -; clone size: -; J gene: TRBJ1-1; CDR3 DNA: TGTGCCAGCAGCCGACTTCGACAGTACACTGAAGCTTTCTTT; CDR3 protein: CASSRLRQYTEAFF
V gene: TRBV29-1; D gene: TRBD1; clone size: -; J gene: TRBJ1-3; CDR3 DNA: TGCAGCGTTGAAGGGGACAGGCCCTCTGGAAACACCATATATTTT; CDR3 protein: CSVEGDRPSGNTIYF
V gene: TRBV5-1; D gene: -; clone size: -; J gene: TRBJ2-1; CDR3 DNA: TGCGCCAGCAGCTTGGAGAGATACAATGAGCAGTTCTTC; CDR3 protein: CASSLERYNEQFF
V gene: TRBV2; D gene: -; clone size: -; J gene: TRBJ1-1; CDR3 DNA: TGTGCCAGCAGTGAAGAAGGTGGCACTGAAGCTTTCTTT; CDR3 protein: CASSEEGGTEAFF
V gene: TRBV18; D gene: -; clone size: -; J gene: TRBJ1-2; CDR3 DNA: TGTGCCAGCTCACCACGGGGAGAAGGGGTCTATGGCTACACCTTC; CDR3 protein: CASSPRGEGVYGYTF
V gene: TRBV30; D gene: -; clone size: -; J gene: TRBJ2-5; CDR3 DNA: TGTGCCTGGAAAGCAGGGTCGGGGCCAGAGACCCAGTACTTC; CDR3 protein: CAWKAGSGPETQYF
V gene: TRBV25-1; D gene: -; clone size: -; J gene: TRBJ2-3; CDR3 DNA: TGTGCCAGCAGTCCGGCCGTTGGTGTTTCTAGCACAGATACGCAGTATTTT; CDR3 protein: CASSPAVGVSSTDTQYF